This T cell receptor (beta chain) emerged from a study of beta chain features in type 1 diabetes (dated by TCRdb to the late 2010s). Concerning the study at large: Mean age, gender distribution, total cell number and subset yield did not differ between patients and healthy donors. In the study, recently diagnosed type 1 diabetes patients and matched healthy donors were compared on the TCRB repertoires of their sorted circulating CD4+ T cell subsets. Across all samples, around 100 million sorted cells were examined, and cell number per subset correlated strongly with RNA yield. Whereas all 30 or so donors provided naive and central memory subsets, regulatory and stem cell-like memory subsets were isolated from just 8 patients and about eight healthy donors.

To note about this clone: The target of this receptor is not known. No base quality information exists; no much larger clone differs at one position.

The paper's findings and limits, for the study overall: Because cDNA rather than genomic DNA was sequenced, highly expressing activated cells could have been over-represented, although no difference in activation and CD3 levels was found between groups. Type 1 diabetes patients showed a moderate but significant shortening of TCRB CDR3 length in all four CD4+ subsets. Naive, central memory and regulatory TCRB repertoires appeared to be more alike among patients than among healthy donors. Fewer insertions and more nucleotide deletions at VDJ recombination sites were observed in patients with type 1 diabetes, implying thymic rearrangement abnormalities. Shorter templates might be favored by PCR, yet because patient and control samples were amplified and corrected together, any such skew would affect both groups equally. Because small numbers of individuals were included in the HLA sub-analyses, any influence of HLA type on TCRB rearrangement was left unresolved.

A single peripheral blood draw of around 100 mL on average was collected from each donor into heparinised tubes. A BD FACSAria II was used to sort naive, central memory, regulatory and stem cell-like memory CD4+ T cells with a panel that included CD45RO, CCR7, CD25, CD127, CD95 and CD27. All sorted populations exceeded 98% purity. PBMCs were separated immediately by Lymphoprep density gradient centrifugation and were stained directly, without being cultured. To minimize batch effects, samples were stained and sorted in pairs, one healthy donor with one patient per experiment. The High Capacity cDNA Reverse Transcription Kit was used to reverse transcribe all of the isolated RNA, meaning that expressed TCRB transcripts were what got sequenced. Deep immunoSEQ sequencing was performed on naive, central memory and regulatory T cell samples, with an average of about 4 million total reads per sample. After sorted cells were lysed in RLT buffer, RNA was extracted with DNase-treated RNeasy Micro or Mini kits, with the choice depending on cell number. To prevent cross-contamination, each cell subset was processed individually, whereas patient and healthy donor samples were processed jointly. TCRB sequences were amplified from cDNA with the immunoSEQ multiplex PCR, producing 87-bp fragments spanning the CDR3 region. The amplicons were sequenced using the Illumina HiSeq platform. As for the original processing: Synthetic template baselines were used to correct PCR bias computationally, reads within Hamming distance 2 were collapsed together, and singletons that could not be merged were discarded. By aligning reads against IMGT, V, D and J genes, CDR3 length, and insertions or deletions at six rearrangement sites were assigned. Within each subset, clonotype counts were normalized to sorted cell number, and only after that were true diversity and Gini coefficients computed with the tcR R package. The overlap coefficient, calculated on TCRB nucleotide sequences, was used to quantify repertoire sharing. Out-of-frame TCRB sequences from naive cells were analyzed to stand in for the pre-selection repertoire. TCRdb retrieved this table from immuneACCESS and kept in-frame rearrangements only. Not all clones are present; in checked studies, unresolved V genes account for under half, and no reason is known for the remainder. V and J calls and clone size are as listed in that table; D and trimming were resolved from the DNA. For this sample there are a few hundred thousand clones; roughly 15% appear just once. The ten largest clonotypes hold about 0.019% of the sample.

The V and J ends are trimmed by 4 bases and 1 base, leaving 14 bases between them. The CDR3 has 15 amino acids, counting the end cysteine and phenylalanine. Just CDR3 DNA is preserved here, 45 bases in frame from base 1. Sequences SNHLY (CDR1) and FYNNEI (CDR2) are obtained from the germline V gene. The clonotype originates from a woman aged 18-30 years in good health. This sequence uses TRBV2 and TRBJ2-7; tentative D gene TRBD1, with 5 bases matching. The specimen sequenced was naive CD4+ T cells from blood. This sample's cell subset or site label indicates: true naive CD4+ T cells. In nucleotides, the sequence is TGTGCCAGCAGTGGACAGCTGCACCCGTCCTACGAGCAGTACTTC. This translates into CASSGQLHPSYEQYF. Outside the CDR3, residues come from the reference TRBV2 and TRBJ2-7 proteins, so the full variable domain is: EPEVTQTPSHQVTQMGQEVILRCVPISNHLYFYWYRQILGQKVEFLVSFYNNEISEKSEIFDDQFSVERPDGSNFTLKIRSTKLEDSAMYFCASSGQLHPSYEQYFGPGTRLTVT.